This T cell receptor beta chain was identified in a study of T cells in Graves' hyperthyroidism and ophthalmopathy. RNA transcripts yielded amplified TCR beta CDR3 regions. The HTBI primer set was used in a first-round RT-PCR of the TCR CDR3. MiXCR was run by TCRdb on the multiplex PCR reads, yielding one entry per CDR3 protein. The sample lists some 600,000 distinct CDR3 sequences, around 46% occurring once. This clonotype was found a few times. Deletions cut 2 bases from V and 0 bases from J, with 5 bases between. The CDR3 is made up of 14 amino acids. CDR1 LNHDA and CDR2 SQIVND come from the germline V gene (reference sequence).

The sequenced sample consisted of peripheral blood or thyroid tissue (not recorded which). The rearrangement links TRBV19 to TRBJ1-5; D is unclear. The TCR comes from a woman between 18 and 30 years old with Graves' hyperthyroidism. The CDR3 DNA follows: TGTGCCAGTAGTATAAAGCTTAGCAATCAGCCCCAGCATTTT. This sequence encodes CASSIKLSNQPQHF.